This T cell receptor beta chain emerged from a study of cytomegalovirus exposure and HLA in healthy donors. Losses at the gene ends were 0 bases for V and 8 bases for J; bases not matched to a gene: 16. The CDR3 loop spans 17 amino acids. Germline V gene lookup returns CDR1 MGHRA and CDR2 YSYEKL. The PCR had 60 Vbeta and 13 Jbeta primers. The method was immunoSEQ multiplex PCR; TCRdb's version includes in-frame clones alone and lacks a portion of them. The data contain around 200,000 clones, 70% to 90% of them singletons. This sequence was found in a woman in her twenties or thirties in good health and CMV-seronegative. The sequencing input was PBMCs. The chain uses TRBV4-1 and TRBJ2-7; 7 nucleotides line up with TRBD2. CDR3 loop: CASSQEAVASGTKQQYF. CDR3 DNA: TGCGCCAGCAGCCAAGAAGCGGTAGCCAGCGGGACCAAACAGCAGTACTTC.